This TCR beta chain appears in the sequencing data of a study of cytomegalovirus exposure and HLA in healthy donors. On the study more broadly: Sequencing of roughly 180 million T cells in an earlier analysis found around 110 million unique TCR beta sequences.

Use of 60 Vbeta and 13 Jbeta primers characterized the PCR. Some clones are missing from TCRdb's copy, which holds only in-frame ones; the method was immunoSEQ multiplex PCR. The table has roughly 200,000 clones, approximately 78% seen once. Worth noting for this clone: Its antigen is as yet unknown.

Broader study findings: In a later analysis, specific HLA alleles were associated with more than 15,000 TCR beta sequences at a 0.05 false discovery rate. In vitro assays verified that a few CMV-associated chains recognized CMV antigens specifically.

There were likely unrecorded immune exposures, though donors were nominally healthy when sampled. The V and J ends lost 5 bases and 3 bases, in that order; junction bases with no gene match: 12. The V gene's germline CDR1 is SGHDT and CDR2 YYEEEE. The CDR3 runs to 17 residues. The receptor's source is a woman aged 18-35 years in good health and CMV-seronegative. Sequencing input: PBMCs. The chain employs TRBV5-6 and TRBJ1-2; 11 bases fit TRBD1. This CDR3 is CASSLDRGLIQDYGYTF. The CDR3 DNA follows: TGTGCCAGCAGTCTGGACAGGGGGCTTATACAGGACTATGGCTACACCTTC.